The rows below give T cell receptor beta chains drawn from one sample of a study of blood T cell repertoires in COVID-19. Profiling relied on immunoSEQ multiplex PCR, and the TCRdb table lists in-frame clones only, not all of them. This table has about 280,000 clones, approximately 90% appearing once. The source material was peripheral blood. The source of these receptors is a man between 35 and 55 years old with acute or convalescent COVID-19. Both conserved end residues are part of each CDR3. The D gene is left open where the match is weak. Size is stated for part of the rows, as once, few or many counts, or as a class when the clone is expanded.

-	TRBJ1-4	TRBV6-2/TRBV6-3	few	CASSTDRNEKLFF	TGTGCCAGCAGTACCGACAGGAATGAAAAACTGTTTTTT
-	TRBJ1-5	TRBV10-3	-	CAISSTGSNQPQHF	TGTGCCATCAGCTCAACGGGAAGCAATCAGCCCCAGCATTTT
-	TRBJ1-5	TRBV19	-	CASSPAIGNQPQHF	TGTGCCAGTAGTCCAGCGATCGGCAATCAGCCCCAGCATTTT
TRBD1	TRBJ1-2	TRBV5-1	-	CASSLGGQGVKFRGYTF	TGCGCCAGCAGCTTGGGCGGACAGGGGGTGAAGTTCCGTGGCTACACCTTC
-	TRBJ2-6	TRBV18	once	CASSPGEGSGANVLTF	TGTGCCAGCTCTCCGGGGGAAGGCTCTGGGGCCAACGTCCTGACTTTC
TRBD1	TRBJ2-7	TRBV5-4	-	CASSLGQGAYEQYF	TGTGCCAGCAGCTTGGGACAGGGGGCTTATGAGCAGTACTTC
TRBD2	TRBJ2-1	TRBV2	-	CASSEGRLAGGGPFF	TGTGCCAGCAGTGAAGGGAGACTAGCGGGGGGGGGACCGTTCTTC
-	TRBJ1-5	TRBV2	-	CASSETAGDQPQHF	TGTGCCAGCAGTGAAACTGCAGGGGATCAGCCCCAGCATTTT
TRBD1	TRBJ2-7	TRBV6-1	-	CASSAFSTGTGGHEQYF	TGTGCCAGCAGTGCCTTCTCCACCGGGACAGGGGGCCACGAGCAGTACTTC
-	TRBJ1-4	TRBV13	few	CASSYRETNEKLFF	TGTGCCAGCAGCTACAGGGAAACTAATGAAAAACTGTTTTTT
TRBD2	TRBJ2-1	TRBV27	-	CASSLLGLGREGSYNEQFF	TGTGCCAGCAGTTTATTGGGGCTCGGGAGGGAGGGCTCCTACAATGAGCAGTTCTTC
TRBD1	TRBJ2-7	TRBV6-6	-	CASSGQGLSYEQYF	TGTGCCAGCAGTGGACAGGGGCTCTCCTACGAGCAGTACTTC
-	TRBJ2-2	TRBV6-4	-	CASSERPLNTGELFF	TGTGCCAGCAGTGAGCGGCCATTGAACACCGGGGAGCTGTTTTTT
TRBD2	TRBJ2-7	TRBV7-2	-	CASRRGGGTYEQYF	TGTGCCAGCAGGAGGGGCGGGGGGACCTACGAGCAGTACTTC